The text below deals with one T cell receptor (beta chain). Authors' methods: The detection floor for productive clonotype frequency was 2.59 x 10-5. The method was immunoSEQ multiplex PCR; TCRdb's version includes in-frame clones alone and lacks a portion of them. That table is the source of V, J and clone size, and D and trimming were worked out from the DNA. Seen here are about 30,000 clones, around 80% observed once, and the top ten hold roughly 2%. This sample is part of a study of STAT5B mutations in CD4+ large granular lymphocyte leukemia. This TCR was recovered from a human donor in good health. The source material was CD4+ T cells from blood buffy coats.

The CDR3 DNA sequence: TGTGCCAGATCGGACAGTATCTACGAAGGGCAGTACTTC. It encodes CARSDSIYEGQYF. This rearrangement joins TRBV5-4 to TRBJ2-7; possibly TRBD1 for D (6 bases). Trimming removed 8 bases from V and 9 bases from J, with 21 bases in between. In germline, CDR1 is SGHNT, CDR2 YYREEE (reference sequence). The CDR3 has 13 residues.